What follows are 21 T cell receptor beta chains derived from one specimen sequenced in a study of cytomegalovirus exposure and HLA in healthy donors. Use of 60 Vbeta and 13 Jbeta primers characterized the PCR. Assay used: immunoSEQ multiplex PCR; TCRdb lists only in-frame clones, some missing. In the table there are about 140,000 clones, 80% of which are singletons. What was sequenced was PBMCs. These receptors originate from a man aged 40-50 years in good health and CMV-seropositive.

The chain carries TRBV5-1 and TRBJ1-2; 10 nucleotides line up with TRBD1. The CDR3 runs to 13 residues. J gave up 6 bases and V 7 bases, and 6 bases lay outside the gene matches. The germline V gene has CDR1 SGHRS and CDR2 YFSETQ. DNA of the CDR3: TGCGCCAGCCAGGACAGGGGGTCTGATGGCTACACCTTC. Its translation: CASQDRGSDGYTF.

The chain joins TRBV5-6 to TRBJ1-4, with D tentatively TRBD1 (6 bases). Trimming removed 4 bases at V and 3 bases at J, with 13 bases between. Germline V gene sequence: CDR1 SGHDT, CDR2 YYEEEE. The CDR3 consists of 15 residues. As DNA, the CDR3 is TGTGCCAGCAGCGTCGGGGACATAGCTAATGAAAAACTGTTTTTT. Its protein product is CASSVGDIANEKLFF.

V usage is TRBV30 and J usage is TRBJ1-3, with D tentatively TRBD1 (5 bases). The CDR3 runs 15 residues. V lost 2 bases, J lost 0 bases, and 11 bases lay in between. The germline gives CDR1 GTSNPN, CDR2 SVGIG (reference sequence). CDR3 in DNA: TGTGCCTGGAGTTTTTACGGGGGCTCTGGAAACACCATATATTTT. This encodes CAWSFYGGSGNTIYF.

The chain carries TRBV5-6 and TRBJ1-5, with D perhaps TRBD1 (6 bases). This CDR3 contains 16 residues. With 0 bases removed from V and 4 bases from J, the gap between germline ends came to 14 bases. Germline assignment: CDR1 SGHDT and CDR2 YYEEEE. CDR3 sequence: CASSLAGRGPNQPQHF. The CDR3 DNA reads TGTGCCAGCAGCTTGGCCGGCAGGGGCCCAAATCAGCCCCAGCATTTT.

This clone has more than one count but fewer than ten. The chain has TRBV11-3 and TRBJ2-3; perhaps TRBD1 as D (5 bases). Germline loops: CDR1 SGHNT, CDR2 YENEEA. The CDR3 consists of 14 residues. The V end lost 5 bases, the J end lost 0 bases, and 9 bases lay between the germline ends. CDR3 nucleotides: TGTGCCAGCAGCACAGGCCCAAGCACAGATACGCAGTATTTT. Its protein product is CASSTGPSTDTQYF.

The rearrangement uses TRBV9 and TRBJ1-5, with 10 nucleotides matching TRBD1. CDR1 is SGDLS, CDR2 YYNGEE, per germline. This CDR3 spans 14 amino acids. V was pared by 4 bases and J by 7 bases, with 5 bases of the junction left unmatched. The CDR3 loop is CASSPGTGEQPQHF. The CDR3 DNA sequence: TGTGCCAGCAGCCCCGGGACAGGGGAGCAGCCCCAGCATTTT.

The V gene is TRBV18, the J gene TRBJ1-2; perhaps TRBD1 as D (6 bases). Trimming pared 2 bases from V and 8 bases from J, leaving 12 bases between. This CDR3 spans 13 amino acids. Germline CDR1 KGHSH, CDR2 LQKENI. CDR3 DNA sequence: TGTGCCAGCTCACCAATGGACAGTGAGGGCTACACCTTC. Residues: CASSPMDSEGYTF.

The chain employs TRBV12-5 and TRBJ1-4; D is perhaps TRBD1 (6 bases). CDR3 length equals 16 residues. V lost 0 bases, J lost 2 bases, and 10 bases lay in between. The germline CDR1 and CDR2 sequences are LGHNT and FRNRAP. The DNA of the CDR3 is TGTGCTAGTGGTTTGGTAGGGGGTTATACTAATGAAAAACTGTTTTTT. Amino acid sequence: CASGLVGGYTNEKLFF.

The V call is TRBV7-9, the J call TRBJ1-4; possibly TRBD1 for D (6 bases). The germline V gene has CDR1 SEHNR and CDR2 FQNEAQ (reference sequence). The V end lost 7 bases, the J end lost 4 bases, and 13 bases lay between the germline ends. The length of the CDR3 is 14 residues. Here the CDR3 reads CASNIGGDNEKLFF. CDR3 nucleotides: TGTGCCAGCAACATAGGGGGTGATAATGAAAAACTGTTTTTT.

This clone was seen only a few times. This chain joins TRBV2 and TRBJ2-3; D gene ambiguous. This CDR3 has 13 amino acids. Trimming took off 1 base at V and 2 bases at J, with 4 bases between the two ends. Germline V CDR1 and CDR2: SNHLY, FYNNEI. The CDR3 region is CASSEELTDTQYF. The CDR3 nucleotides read TGTGCCAGCAGTGAAGAACTCACAGATACGCAGTATTTT.

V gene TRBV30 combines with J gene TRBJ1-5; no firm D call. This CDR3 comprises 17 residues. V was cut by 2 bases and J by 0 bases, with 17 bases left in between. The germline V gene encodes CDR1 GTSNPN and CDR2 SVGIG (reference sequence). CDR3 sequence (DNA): TGTGCCTGGAGTAATCGTTCGAGGGATTATAGCAATCAGCCCCAGCATTTT. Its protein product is CAWSNRSRDYSNQPQHF.

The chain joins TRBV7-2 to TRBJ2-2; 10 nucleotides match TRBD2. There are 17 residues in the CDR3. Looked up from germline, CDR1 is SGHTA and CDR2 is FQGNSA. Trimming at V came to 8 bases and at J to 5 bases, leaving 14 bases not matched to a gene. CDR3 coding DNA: TGTGCCAGCCCCTGGGCGGCGGCTAGCGGGGGAACCGGGGAGCTGTTTTTT. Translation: CASPWAAASGGTGELFF.

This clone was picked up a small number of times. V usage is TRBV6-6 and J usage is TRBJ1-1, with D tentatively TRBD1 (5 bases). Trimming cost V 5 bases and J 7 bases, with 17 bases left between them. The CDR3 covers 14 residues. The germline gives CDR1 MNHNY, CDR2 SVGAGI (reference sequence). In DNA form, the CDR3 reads TGTGCCAGCAGTCCTAAGGGGAGGGAACATGAAGCTTTCTTT. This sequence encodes CASSPKGREHEAFF.

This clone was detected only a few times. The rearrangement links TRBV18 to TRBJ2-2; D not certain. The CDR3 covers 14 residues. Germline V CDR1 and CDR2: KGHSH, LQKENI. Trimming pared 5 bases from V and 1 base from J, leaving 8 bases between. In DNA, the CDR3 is TGTGCCAGCTCATCCACAGTGAACACCGGGGAGCTGTTTTTT. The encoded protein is CASSSTVNTGELFF.

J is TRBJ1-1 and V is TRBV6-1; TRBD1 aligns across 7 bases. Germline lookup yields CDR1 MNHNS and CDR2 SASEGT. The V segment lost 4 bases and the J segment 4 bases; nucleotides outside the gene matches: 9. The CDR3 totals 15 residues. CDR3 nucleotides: TGTGCCAGCAGTGGCCTCCAGGGGGGAGGCACTGAAGCTTTCTTT. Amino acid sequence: CASSGLQGGGTEAFF.

CDR3 loop: CASRETGGLREQYF. Here the CDR3 DNA reads TGTGCCAGCAGGGAGACAGGGGGCCTACGAGAGCAGTACTTC. The V call is TRBV2, the J call TRBJ2-7, with 10 bases lining up with TRBD1. Per germline, CDR1 SNHLY and CDR2 FYNNEI. The CDR3 contains 14 residues. J gave up 7 bases and V 6 bases, and 9 bases lay outside the gene matches. Combining the CDR3 with reference TRBV2 and TRBJ2-7 gives the whole variable domain EPEVTQTPSHQVTQMGQEVILRCVPISNHLYFYWYRQILGQKVEFLVSFYNNEISEKSEIFDDQFSVERPDGSNFTLKIRSTKLEDSAMYFCASRETGGLREQYFGPGTRLTVT.

CDR3 amino acids: CASSNRDRDHEQYF. CDR3 nucleotide sequence: TGTGCCAGCAGTAACCGGGACAGGGACCACGAGCAGTACTTC. The V call is TRBV6-1, the J call TRBJ2-7; 9 bases agree with TRBD1. J gave up 5 bases and V 5 bases, and 7 bases lay outside the gene matches. The CDR3 has 14 amino acids. CDR1 and CDR2 from the germline V gene are MNHNS and SASEGT.

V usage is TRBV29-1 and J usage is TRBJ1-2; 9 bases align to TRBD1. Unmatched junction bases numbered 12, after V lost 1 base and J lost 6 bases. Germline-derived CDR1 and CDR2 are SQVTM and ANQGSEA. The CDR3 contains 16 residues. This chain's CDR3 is CSVEVRGQGSLDGYTF. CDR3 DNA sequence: TGCAGCGTTGAAGTGAGGGGACAGGGTTCTTTGGATGGCTACACCTTC.

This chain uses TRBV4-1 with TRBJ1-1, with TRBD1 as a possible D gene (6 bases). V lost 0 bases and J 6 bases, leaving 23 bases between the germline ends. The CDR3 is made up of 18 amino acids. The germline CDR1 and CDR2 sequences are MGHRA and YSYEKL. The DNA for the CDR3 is TGCGCCAGCAGCCAAGATGGGCAGGGGAGGGGTAAGAGGGCTGAAGCTTTCTTT. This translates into CASSQDGQGRGKRAEAFF.

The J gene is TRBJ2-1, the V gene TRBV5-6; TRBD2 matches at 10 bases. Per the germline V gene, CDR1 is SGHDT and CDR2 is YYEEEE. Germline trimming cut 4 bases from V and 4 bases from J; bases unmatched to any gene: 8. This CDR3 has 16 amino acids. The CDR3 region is CASSRSRTSGYNEQFF. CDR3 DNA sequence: TGTGCCAGCAGCCGATCTCGGACTAGCGGATACAATGAGCAGTTCTTC.

The CDR3 DNA reads as TGTGCCAGCATCCCCAGGGCATCCACTGAAGCTTTCTTT. Translation: CASIPRASTEAFF. The rearrangement joins TRBV27 to TRBJ1-1, with a possible D match to TRBD1 (5 bases). V lost 7 bases and J 4 bases, leaving 13 bases between the germline ends. The CDR3 is 13 amino acids. Germline values: CDR1 MNHEY, CDR2 SMNVEV (reference sequence).